Presented here are 21 T cell receptor beta chains from one specimen sequenced in a study of blood T cell repertoires in COVID-19. Measured with immunoSEQ multiplex PCR; TCRdb has only the in-frame clones, and not every one. The top ten hold about 11% of the sample, which has 250,000 to 350,000 clones, approximately 91% seen once. Material: peripheral blood. These receptor sequences come from a woman aged 25 to 39 with COVID-19, enrolled during active disease.

This sequence joins TRBV30 and TRBJ1-2; TRBD1 matches at 10 bases. The CDR3 sequence is 13 residues long. Germline loops: CDR1 GTSNPN, CDR2 SVGIG (reference sequence). The ends lost 0 bases at V and 8 bases at J; junction bases unmatched: 3. The CDR3 loop is CAWSVGTGVGYTF. The CDR3 nucleotides read TGTGCCTGGAGTGTGGGGACAGGGGTAGGCTACACCTTC.

The chain uses TRBV6-5 and TRBJ2-2; no firm D call. The germline V gene has CDR1 MNHEY and CDR2 SVGAGI. V lost 6 bases, J lost 4 bases, and 6 bases lay in between. The CDR3 consists of 12 residues. The CDR3, as DNA: TGTGCCAGCAGCCTACCCACCGGGGAGCTGTTTTTT. This encodes CASSLPTGELFF.

The chain uses TRBV3-1 (or the pseudogene TRBV3-2) and TRBJ1-6; 8 bases are a match to TRBD1. The germline V gene has CDR1 LGHDT and CDR2 YNNKEL (reference sequence). V trimming: 4 bases; J trimming: 10 bases; junction bases outside the gene matches: 6. The CDR3 length is 14 residues. The CDR3 reads CASSLGQGASPLHF. The CDR3 DNA follows: TGTGCCAGCAGCCTAGGACAGGGCGCCTCACCCCTCCACTTT.

The chain recombines TRBV10-1 with TRBJ1-5, with D perhaps TRBD1 (6 bases). Germline V gives CDR1 WNHNN, CDR2 SYGVQD (reference sequence). CDR3 length equals 13 residues. Trimming stripped 5 bases from V and 6 bases from J, with 11 bases between. The CDR3 loop reads CASSKGVGQPQHF. The CDR3 bases are TGCGCCAGCAGTAAGGGGGTTGGTCAGCCCCAGCATTTT.

The chain joins TRBV4-1 to TRBJ1-1; D is perhaps TRBD1 (5 bases). Trimming stripped 3 bases from V and 1 base from J, with 12 bases between. Looked up from germline, CDR1 is MGHRA and CDR2 is YSYEKL. The CDR3 extends over 15 amino acids. CDR3 coding DNA: TGCGCCAGCAGCCACCTAACGACAGAGAACACTGAAGCTTTCTTT. Translation gives CASSHLTTENTEAFF.

The chain carries TRBV6-2 or TRBV6-3 and TRBJ1-1; D gene unclear. Germline values: CDR1 MNHEY, CDR2 SVGEGT. This CDR3 is 14 amino acids long. Trimming took off 0 bases at V and 1 base at J, with 6 bases between the two ends. The CDR3 is CASSYSRSNTEAFF. In nucleotides, the CDR3 is TGTGCCAGCAGTTACTCGAGGTCGAACACTGAAGCTTTCTTT.

This clone was detected only once. The V gene is TRBV18, the J gene TRBJ1-1; D possibly corresponds to TRBD1 (5 bases). Germline values: CDR1 KGHSH, CDR2 LQKENI. Between the trimmed V and J ends, which lost 3 bases and 0 bases, there was a span of 11 bases. This CDR3 has 15 residues. The CDR3: CASSPVTEMNTEAFF. The CDR3 nucleotides read TGTGCCAGCTCACCGGTGACAGAGATGAACACTGAAGCTTTCTTT. The whole variable domain, filled in from reference TRBV18 and TRBJ1-1, reads NAGVMQNPRHLVRRRGQEARLRCSPMKGHSHVYWYRQLPEEGLKFMVYLQKENIIDESGMPKERFSAEFPKEGPSILRIQQVVRGDSAAYFCASSPVTEMNTEAFFGQGTRLTVV.

The chain couples TRBV6-5 to TRBJ1-2; 9 bases fit TRBD1. This CDR3 has 12 amino acids. Germline V lookup: CDR1 MNHEY, CDR2 SVGAGI. V was clipped by 7 bases and J by 7 bases; unmatched bases: 4. The CDR3 DNA sequence: TGTGCCAGCACAACAGGGGGCTGTGGCTACACCTTC. This sequence encodes CASTTGGCGYTF.

This clone occurred a few times. This chain's CDR3 is CASSQVIYEQYF. CDR3 bases: TGCGCCAGCAGCCAAGTTATCTACGAGCAGTACTTC. The chain joins TRBV4-1 to TRBJ2-7, with D hard to call. The germline gives CDR1 MGHRA, CDR2 YSYEKL. The CDR3 covers 12 residues. Trimming took off 1 base at V and 3 bases at J, with 4 bases between the two ends.

The chain is built from TRBV11-3 and TRBJ2-1, with 13 nucleotides matching TRBD2. Germline loops: CDR1 SGHNT, CDR2 YENEEA. The CDR3 spans 17 residues. V lost 5 bases and J lost 5; bases outside the gene matches: 9. The CDR3 nucleotides read TGTGCCAGCAGCGAAAGATCCGGGACTAGCGGGAACAATGAGCAGTTCTTC. Translating gives CASSERSGTSGNNEQFF.

This clone was seen only once. V is TRBV5-6 and J is TRBJ2-7; D is perhaps TRBD2 (5 bases). This CDR3 is built from 14 residues. The ends were cut back, 1 base at V and 6 bases at J, with 14 bases in the middle. CDR1 is SGHDT, CDR2 YYEEEE, per germline. CDR3 bases: TGTGCCAGCAGCTTGTACGGAGGATCTGCCGAGCAGTACTTC. Its translation is CASSLYGGSAEQYF.

V and J are TRBV2 and TRBJ2-5; weak D call: TRBD1 (6 bases). V was shortened by 6 bases and J by 5 bases, with 13 bases between the two germline ends. Germline V gives CDR1 SNHLY, CDR2 FYNNEI. The CDR3 totals 13 residues. The CDR3 DNA is TGTGCCAGCAGGATTCAGGGGTTTGAGACCCAGTACTTC. Translating it yields CASRIQGFETQYF.

This clone was counted between two and nine times. V usage is TRBV19 and J usage is TRBJ2-7, with 10 positions matching TRBD1. The ends lost 9 bases at V and 2 bases at J; junction bases unmatched: 7. This CDR3 spans 14 amino acids. Germline CDR1 reads LNHDA; CDR2 reads SQIVND (reference sequence). The CDR3 spells CASGGGQGTYEQYF. CDR3 in DNA: TGTGCCAGCGGAGGGGGACAGGGGACCTACGAGCAGTACTTC. The whole variable domain, remainder taken from reference TRBV19 and TRBJ2-7, is DGGITQSPKYLFRKEGQNVTLSCEQNLNHDAMYWYRQDPGQGLRLIYYSQIVNDFQKGDIAEGYSVSREKKESFPLTVTSAQKNPTAFYLCASGGGQGTYEQYFGPGTRLTVT.

The chain carries TRBV3-1 (or the pseudogene TRBV3-2) and TRBJ2-7; unclear D gene. CDR3 length: 12 residues. Trimming took off 8 bases at V and 6 bases at J, with 14 bases between the two ends. CDR1 and CDR2 from the germline V gene are LGHDT and YNNKEL (reference sequence). The CDR3 here is CASARQSSEQYF. CDR3 in DNA: TGTGCCAGCGCTCGGCAGTCTAGCGAGCAGTACTTC.

This rearrangement joins TRBV28 to TRBJ2-3; a weak D match, TRBD2 (5 bases). The V gene lost 5 bases and the J gene lost 6 bases, with 15 bases spanning the gap. CDR3 length equals 14 residues. Germline CDR1 reads MDHEN; CDR2 reads SYDVKM. CDR3 bases: TGTGCCAGCAGTCCCTTGTTGGGAGAGGATACGCAGTATTTT. Amino acid sequence: CASSPLLGEDTQYF.

The chain combines TRBV4-1 with TRBJ1-1; D is possibly TRBD1 (6 bases). From germline, CDR1 is MGHRA and CDR2 YSYEKL. V lost 6 bases and J lost 8, with 28 bases in between. The CDR3 spans 17 residues. The CDR3 DNA reads TGCGCCAGCAGGGTGAGGGAGCAGGGGCTGATCGGGACAGAAGCTTTCTTT. Protein product: CASRVREQGLIGTEAFF.

The chain uses TRBV3-1 (or the pseudogene TRBV3-2) and TRBJ2-5; D is perhaps TRBD1 (5 bases). Trimming took 5 bases from V and 0 from J, leaving 7 bases between them. CDR3 length: 13 amino acids. The germline CDR1 and CDR2 sequences are LGHDT and YNNKEL (reference sequence). As DNA, the CDR3 is TGTGCCAGCAGCGACAGCTACCAAGAGACCCAGTACTTC. Translating gives CASSDSYQETQYF.

The rearrangement links TRBV7-3 to TRBJ2-7; 7 nucleotides agree with TRBD2. V shed 3 bases and J 6 bases; nucleotides not matched to a gene: 11. The CDR3 sequence is 15 residues long. Germline V gene sequence: CDR1 SGHTA, CDR2 FQGTGA. The CDR3 coding sequence is TGTGCCAGCAGCTTGGCCCCGGGCGGGAGCGGCGAGCAGTACTTC. Amino acids: CASSLAPGGSGEQYF.

The chain links TRBV6-5 to TRBJ2-3; maybe TRBD1 (5 bases). Looked up from germline, CDR1 is MNHEY and CDR2 is SVGAGI. The CDR3 runs to 13 residues. V was clipped by 10 bases and J by 0 bases, with 11 bases between them. The CDR3 region has the DNA TGTGCCACGCAGGGTTCTAGCACAGATACGCAGTATTTT. It translates to CATQGSSTDTQYF.

J is TRBJ2-1 and V is TRBV24-1, with 9 bases lining up with TRBD2. Germline V gives CDR1 KGHDR, CDR2 SFDVKD. The CDR3 extends over 19 amino acids. V gave up 3 bases and J gave up 3 bases; unmatched junction bases: 14. CDR3 DNA: TGTGCCACCAGTGATCCAGCACCTCCGACTAGCGGAATCTACAATGAGCAGTTCTTC. Protein sequence: CATSDPAPPTSGIYNEQFF.

Written as DNA, the CDR3 is TGTGCCAGCAGTTTATCAACAGGGGGCAAGGATGAGCAGTTCTTC. Translation gives CASSLSTGGKDEQFF. This sequence joins TRBV27 and TRBJ2-1; 9 nucleotides agree with TRBD1. The CDR3 extends over 15 amino acids. Germline-derived CDR1 and CDR2 are MNHEY and SMNVEV (reference sequence). V trimming: 0 bases; J trimming: 8 bases; junction bases outside the gene matches: 5.